This T cell receptor beta chain was found in a study of siplizumab effects on memory and regulatory T cells. Concerning this clone itself: Its antigen remains unidentified.

Clones were sequenced by immunoSEQ multiplex PCR, and TCRdb holds only the in-frame ones, with some missing. The data contain 85,000 to 120,000 clones, about 94% of them seen just once; the ten biggest clones take up roughly 1.1%. Study-level results: In controls, approximately 28% of mappable alloreactive CD4+ clones were Treg-derived on average, versus 68.8% with siplizumab. Proof of suppressive function in proliferating Tregs from siplizumab cultures was not established. Naive or memory phenotype was unassignable for roughly 75-95% of proliferating CD4+ or CD8+ clones.

The CDR3 runs to 15 residues. V gave up 2 bases and J gave up 9 bases, with 17 bases separating them. CDR1 is SGHTA, CDR2 FQGTGA, per germline. This sequence was found in a human donor in good health. The chain couples TRBV7-3 to TRBJ2-1; D remains ambiguous. Material for sequencing was CD4+ T cells sorted from blood. In DNA form, the CDR3 reads TGTGCCAGCAGCTTACTGCCTCTAGGTAGAGGTGAGCAGTTCTTC. It is translated as CASSLLPLGRGEQFF.